The clone carrying this T cell receptor beta chain occurred a few times. Samples were taken at baseline and on day 1 of cycles 4 and 7. Germline lookup yields CDR1 SGHTA and CDR2 FQGTGA. V dropped 5 bases and J dropped 4; count of bases not matched to a gene: 5. The CDR3 contains 15 residues. Sequencing was performed with immunoSEQ multiplex PCR; in TCRdb, only in-frame clones are kept and a portion is missing. Of tens of thousands of clones listed, approximately 92% were seen once; the top ten hold approximately 0.35%. This entry comes from a study of OX40 agonist ivuxolimab in advanced cancers. For the study at large: Dose-escalation patients' cancers were hepatocellular carcinoma, melanoma, renal cell or head and neck cancer. With a range of about 20 to 79, age averaged about 58 years, and 65% to 90% were male.

This chain connects TRBV7-3 to TRBJ2-2; TRBD1 matches at 9 bases. The source was CD4+ or CD8+ T cells sorted from blood, collected in a trial of the OX40 agonist ivuxolimab. The sequence was collected from an adult with an advanced solid tumor such as melanoma, head and neck, liver or kidney cancer. The CDR3 coding sequence is TGTGCCAGCAGCCCCACGACAGGGGGCACCGGGGAGCTGTTTTTT. It translates to CASSPTTGGTGELFF.